This TCR beta chain derives from a study of OX40 agonist ivuxolimab in advanced cancers. Points on this clone: Its target is not known.

Data came from immunoSEQ multiplex PCR; TCRdb stores just in-frame clones and leaves some out. This sample has roughly 71,000 clones; 84% occur once, and the top ten carry around 1.5%. General observations from the study: At 0.1 to 3.0 mg/kg and by week 6, clonal expansion occurred in CD4+ and CD8+ blood T cells. Some patients who did not respond also had low normalized T-cell clonal expansion.

The TCR was taken from an adult with an advanced solid tumor such as melanoma, head and neck, liver or kidney cancer. Specimen: CD4+ or CD8+ T cells sorted from blood, collected in a trial of the OX40 agonist ivuxolimab.

The DNA for the CDR3 is TGTGCCAGCAGCGCCGTATCCTGGGGGGGAGAGACCCAGTACTTC. Its translation is CASSAVSWGGETQYF. The V and J genes are TRBV21-1 and TRBJ2-5; TRBD2, the table's D call, lacks a check against the DNA. TRBV21-1 is a listed pseudogene. CDR3 length: 15 residues.